The sequence of this T cell receptor beta chain was determined in a study of lung T cells in sarcoidosis with Löfgren's syndrome. Looking at the study overall: Bronchoalveolar lavage fluid in sarcoidosis accumulates CD4+ T cells.

CDR3 length: 11 residues. Germline V gene sequence: CDR1 SGHAT, CDR2 FQNNGV. About this clonotype: A much larger clone differs from this one at a single base, so this may be a read error.

TCRdb re-called the reads through MiXCR, storing one row per CDR3 protein. The table has about 9,400 distinct CDR3 sequences, 15% to 20% seen once. Sequences were obtained from CD4+ T cells from bronchoalveolar lavage. This receptor was taken from a human donor with sarcoidosis (Löfgren's syndrome or another form), or a control subject (not recorded which). J is TRBJ1-1 and V is TRBV11-2; D is ambiguous. CDR3 in amino acids: CANSHGHEAFF. The CDR3 DNA reads as TGTGCCAACAGCCACGGTCACGAAGCTTTCTTT.